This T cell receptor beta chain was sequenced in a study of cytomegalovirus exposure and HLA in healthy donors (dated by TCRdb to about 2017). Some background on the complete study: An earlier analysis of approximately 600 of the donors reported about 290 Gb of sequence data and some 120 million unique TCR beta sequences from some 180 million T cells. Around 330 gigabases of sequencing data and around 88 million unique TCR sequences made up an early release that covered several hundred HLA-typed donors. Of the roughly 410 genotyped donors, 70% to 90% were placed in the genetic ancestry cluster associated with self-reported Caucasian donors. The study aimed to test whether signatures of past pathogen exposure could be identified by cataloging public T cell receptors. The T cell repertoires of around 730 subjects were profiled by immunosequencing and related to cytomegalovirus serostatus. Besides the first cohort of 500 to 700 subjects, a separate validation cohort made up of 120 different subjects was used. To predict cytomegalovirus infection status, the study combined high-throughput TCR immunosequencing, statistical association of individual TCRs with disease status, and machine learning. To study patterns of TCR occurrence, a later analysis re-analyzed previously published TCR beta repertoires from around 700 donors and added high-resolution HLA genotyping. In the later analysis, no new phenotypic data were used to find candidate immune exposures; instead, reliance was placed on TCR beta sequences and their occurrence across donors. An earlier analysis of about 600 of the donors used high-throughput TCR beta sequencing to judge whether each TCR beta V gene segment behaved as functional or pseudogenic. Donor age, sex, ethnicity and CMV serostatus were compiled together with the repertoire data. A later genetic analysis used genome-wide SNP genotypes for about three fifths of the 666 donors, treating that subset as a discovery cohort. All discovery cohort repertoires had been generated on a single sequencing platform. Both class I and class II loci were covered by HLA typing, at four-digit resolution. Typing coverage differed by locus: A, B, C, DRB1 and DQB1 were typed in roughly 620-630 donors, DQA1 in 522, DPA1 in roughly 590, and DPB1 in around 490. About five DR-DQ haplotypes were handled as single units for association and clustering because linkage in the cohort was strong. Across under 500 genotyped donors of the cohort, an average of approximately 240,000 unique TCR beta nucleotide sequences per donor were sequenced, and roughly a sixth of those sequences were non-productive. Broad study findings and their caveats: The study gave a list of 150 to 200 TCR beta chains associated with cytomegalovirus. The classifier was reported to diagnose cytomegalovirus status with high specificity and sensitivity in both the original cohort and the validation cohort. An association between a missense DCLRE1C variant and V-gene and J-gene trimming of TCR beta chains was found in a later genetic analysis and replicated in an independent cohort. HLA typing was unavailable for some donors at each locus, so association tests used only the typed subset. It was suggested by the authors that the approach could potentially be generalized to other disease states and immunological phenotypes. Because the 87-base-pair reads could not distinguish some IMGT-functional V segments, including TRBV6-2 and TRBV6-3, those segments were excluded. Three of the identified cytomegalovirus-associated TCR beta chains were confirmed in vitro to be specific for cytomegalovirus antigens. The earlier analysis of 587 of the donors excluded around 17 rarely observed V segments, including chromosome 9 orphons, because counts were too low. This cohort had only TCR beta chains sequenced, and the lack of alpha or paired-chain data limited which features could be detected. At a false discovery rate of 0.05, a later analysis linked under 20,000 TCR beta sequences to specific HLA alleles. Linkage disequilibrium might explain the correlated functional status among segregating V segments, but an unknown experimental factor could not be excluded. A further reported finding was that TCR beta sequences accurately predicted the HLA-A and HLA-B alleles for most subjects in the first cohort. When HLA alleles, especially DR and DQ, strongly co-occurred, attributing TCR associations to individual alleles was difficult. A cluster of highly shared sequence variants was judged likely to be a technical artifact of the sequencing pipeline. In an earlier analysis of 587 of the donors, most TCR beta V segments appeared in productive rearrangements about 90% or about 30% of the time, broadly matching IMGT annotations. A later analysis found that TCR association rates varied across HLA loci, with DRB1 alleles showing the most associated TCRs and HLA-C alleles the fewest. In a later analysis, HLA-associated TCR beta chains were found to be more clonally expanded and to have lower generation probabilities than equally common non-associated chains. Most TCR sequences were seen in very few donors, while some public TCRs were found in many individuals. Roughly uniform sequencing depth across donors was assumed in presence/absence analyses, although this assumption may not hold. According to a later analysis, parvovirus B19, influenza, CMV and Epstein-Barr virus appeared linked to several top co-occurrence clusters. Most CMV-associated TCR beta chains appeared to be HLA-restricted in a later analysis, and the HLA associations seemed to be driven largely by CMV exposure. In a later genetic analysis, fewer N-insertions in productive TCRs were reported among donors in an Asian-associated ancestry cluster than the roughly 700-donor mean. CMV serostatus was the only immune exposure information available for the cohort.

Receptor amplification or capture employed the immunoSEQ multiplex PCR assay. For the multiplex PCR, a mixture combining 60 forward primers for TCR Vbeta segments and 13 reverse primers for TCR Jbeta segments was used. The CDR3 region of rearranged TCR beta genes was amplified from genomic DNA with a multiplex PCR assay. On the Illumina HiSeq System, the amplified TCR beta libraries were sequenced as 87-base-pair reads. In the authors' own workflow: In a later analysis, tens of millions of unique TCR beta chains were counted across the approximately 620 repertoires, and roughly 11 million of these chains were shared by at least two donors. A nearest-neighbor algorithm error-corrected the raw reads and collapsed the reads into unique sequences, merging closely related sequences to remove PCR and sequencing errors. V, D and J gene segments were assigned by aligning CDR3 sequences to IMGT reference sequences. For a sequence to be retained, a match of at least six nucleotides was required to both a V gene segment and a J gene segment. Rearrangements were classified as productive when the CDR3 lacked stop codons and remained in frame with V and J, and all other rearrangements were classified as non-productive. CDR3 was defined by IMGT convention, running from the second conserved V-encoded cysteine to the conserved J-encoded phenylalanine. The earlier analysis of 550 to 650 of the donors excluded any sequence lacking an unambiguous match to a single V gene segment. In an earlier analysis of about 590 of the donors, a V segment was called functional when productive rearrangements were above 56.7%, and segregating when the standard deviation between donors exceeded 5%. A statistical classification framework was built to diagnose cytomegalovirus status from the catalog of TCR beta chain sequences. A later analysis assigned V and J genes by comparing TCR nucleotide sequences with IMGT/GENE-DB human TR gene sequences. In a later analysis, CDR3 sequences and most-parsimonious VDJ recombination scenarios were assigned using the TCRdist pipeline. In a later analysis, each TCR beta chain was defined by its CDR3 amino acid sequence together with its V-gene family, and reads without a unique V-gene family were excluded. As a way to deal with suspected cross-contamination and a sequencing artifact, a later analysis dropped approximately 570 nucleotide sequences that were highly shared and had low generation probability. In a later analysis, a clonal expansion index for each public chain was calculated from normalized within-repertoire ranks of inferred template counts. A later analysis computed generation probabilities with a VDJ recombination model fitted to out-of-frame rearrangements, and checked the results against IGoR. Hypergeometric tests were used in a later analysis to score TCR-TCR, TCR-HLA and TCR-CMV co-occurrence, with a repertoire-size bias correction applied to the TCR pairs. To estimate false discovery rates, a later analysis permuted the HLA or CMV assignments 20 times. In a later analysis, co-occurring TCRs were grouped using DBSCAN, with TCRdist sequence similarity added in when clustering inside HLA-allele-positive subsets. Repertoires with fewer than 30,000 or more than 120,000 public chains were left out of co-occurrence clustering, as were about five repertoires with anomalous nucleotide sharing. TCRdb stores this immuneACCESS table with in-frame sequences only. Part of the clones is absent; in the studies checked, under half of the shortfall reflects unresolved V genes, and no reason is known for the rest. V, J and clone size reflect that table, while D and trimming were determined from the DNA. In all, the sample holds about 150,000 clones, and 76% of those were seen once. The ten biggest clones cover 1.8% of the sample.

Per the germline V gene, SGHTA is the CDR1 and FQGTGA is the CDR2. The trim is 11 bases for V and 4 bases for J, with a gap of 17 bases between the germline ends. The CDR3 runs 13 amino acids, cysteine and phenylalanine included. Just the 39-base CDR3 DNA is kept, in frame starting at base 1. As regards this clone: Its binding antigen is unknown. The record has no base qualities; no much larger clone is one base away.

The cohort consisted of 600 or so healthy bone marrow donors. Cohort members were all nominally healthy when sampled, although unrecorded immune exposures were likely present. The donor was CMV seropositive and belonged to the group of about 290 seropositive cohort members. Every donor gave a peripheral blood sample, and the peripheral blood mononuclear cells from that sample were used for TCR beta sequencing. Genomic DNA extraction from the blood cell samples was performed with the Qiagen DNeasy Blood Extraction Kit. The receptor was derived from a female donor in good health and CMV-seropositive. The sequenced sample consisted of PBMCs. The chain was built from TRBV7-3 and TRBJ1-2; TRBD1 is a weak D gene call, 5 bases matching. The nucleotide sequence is TGTGCCGGGTTTAAACAGGCGTCCTATGGCTACACCTTC. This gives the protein CAGFKQASYGYTF. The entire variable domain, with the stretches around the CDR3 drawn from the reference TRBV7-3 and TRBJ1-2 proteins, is GAGVSQTPSNKVTEKGKYVELRCDPISGHTALYWYRQSLGQGPEFLIYFQGTGAADDSGLPNDRFFAVRPEGSVSTLKIQRTERGDSAVYLCAGFKQASYGYTFGSGTRLTVV.